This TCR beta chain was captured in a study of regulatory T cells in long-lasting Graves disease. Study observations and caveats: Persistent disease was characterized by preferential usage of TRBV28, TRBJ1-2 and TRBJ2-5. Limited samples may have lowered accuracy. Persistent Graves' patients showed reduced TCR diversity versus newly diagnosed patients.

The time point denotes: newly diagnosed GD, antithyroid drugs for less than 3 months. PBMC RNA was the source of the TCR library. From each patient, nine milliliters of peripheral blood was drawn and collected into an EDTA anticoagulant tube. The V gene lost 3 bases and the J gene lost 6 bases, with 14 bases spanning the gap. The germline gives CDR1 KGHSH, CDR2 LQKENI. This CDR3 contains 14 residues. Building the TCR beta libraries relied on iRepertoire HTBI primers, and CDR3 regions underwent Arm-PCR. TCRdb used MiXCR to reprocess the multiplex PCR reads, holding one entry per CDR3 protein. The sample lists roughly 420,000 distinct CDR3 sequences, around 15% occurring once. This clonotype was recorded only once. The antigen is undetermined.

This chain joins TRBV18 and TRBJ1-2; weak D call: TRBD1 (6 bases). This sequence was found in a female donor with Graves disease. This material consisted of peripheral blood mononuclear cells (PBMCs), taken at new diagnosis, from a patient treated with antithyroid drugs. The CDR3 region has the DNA TGTGCCAGCTCACCGGACAGCCCAGAGGATGGCTACACCTTC. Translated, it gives CASSPDSPEDGYTF.